Sequencing of this T cell receptor beta chain was carried out in a study of T cell responses to AZD1222 COVID-19 vaccine. The data were produced by immunoSEQ multiplex PCR, yet TCRdb's version contains in-frame clones alone and is incomplete. Of 210,000 or so clones in the sample, approximately 94% were seen once. Remarks on this clone: The antigen is undetermined.

V was shortened by 8 bases and J by 5 bases, with 9 bases between the two germline ends. The CDR3 covers 11 residues. Germline V lookup: CDR1 ENHRY, CDR2 SYGVKD. Study-level findings and limits: Reports indicate that nearly half of spike-specific TCRs are directed at unmutated variant regions.

The sequence came from an adult in good health. The chain has TRBV10-3 and TRBJ1-1, with D uncertain. The sample here was peripheral blood, taken on day 0 of MenACWY control vaccination. The CDR3 coding sequence is TGTGCCATCCCCGCGGGGACTGAAGCTTTCTTT. It is translated as CAIPAGTEAFF.